This T cell receptor beta chain stems from a study of cytomegalovirus exposure and HLA in healthy donors. For the study at large: Among the approximately 380 donors who were genotyped, 81% fell in the genetic ancestry cluster that is associated with self-reported Caucasian donors. Study-level findings and limits: The classifier was said to identify cytomegalovirus status with high specificity and sensitivity.

The V end lost 4 bases, the J end lost 0 bases, and 13 bases lay between the germline ends. The CDR3 contains 15 residues. CDR1 MDHEN and CDR2 SYDVKM come from the germline V gene. Details on this clone: The antigen is undetermined.

This PCR relied on a set of 60 Vbeta primers and 13 Jbeta primers. Authors' processing steps: A later analysis tallied 80 million to 100 million unique TCR beta chains, around 12 million of them shared. The assay was immunoSEQ multiplex PCR, and TCRdb's table has in-frame clones only and misses some. The V and J calls and clone size were taken over from that table, and D and trimming were inferred from the DNA. This sample has over 200,000 clones, with around 79% found just once. The sample was PBMCs. This TCR came from a male donor in good health and CMV-seronegative. The chain combines TRBV28 with TRBJ2-7; D might be TRBD1 (6 bases). The CDR3 loop reads CASSSPEGDSYEQYF. CDR3 coding DNA: TGTGCCAGCAGTTCGCCCGAGGGGGACTCCTACGAGCAGTACTTC.